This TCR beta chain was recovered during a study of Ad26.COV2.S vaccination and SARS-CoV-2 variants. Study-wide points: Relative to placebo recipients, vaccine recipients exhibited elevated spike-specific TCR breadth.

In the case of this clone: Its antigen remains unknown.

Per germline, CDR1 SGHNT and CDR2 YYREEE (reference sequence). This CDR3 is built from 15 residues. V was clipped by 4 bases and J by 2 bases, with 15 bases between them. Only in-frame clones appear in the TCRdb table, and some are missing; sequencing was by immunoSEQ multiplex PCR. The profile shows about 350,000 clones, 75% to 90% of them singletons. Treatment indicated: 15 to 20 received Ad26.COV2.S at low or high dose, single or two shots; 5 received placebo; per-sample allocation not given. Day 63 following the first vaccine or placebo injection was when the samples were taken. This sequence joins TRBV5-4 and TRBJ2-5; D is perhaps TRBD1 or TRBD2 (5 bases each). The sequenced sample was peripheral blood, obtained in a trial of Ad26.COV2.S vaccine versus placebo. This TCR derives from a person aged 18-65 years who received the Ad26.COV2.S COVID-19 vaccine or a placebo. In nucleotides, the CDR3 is TGTGCCAGCAGCGCGCGTCGGGACCTTCAAGAGACCCAGTACTTC. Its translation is CASSARRDLQETQYF.